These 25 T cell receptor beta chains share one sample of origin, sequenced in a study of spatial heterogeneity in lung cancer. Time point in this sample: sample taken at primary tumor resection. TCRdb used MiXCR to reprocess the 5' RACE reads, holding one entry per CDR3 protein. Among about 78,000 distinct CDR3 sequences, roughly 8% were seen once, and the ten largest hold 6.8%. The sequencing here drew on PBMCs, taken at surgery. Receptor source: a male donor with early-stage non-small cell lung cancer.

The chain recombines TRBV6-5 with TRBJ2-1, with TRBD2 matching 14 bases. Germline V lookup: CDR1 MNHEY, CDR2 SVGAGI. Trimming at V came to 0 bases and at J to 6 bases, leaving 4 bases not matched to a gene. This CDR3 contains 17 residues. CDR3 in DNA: TGTGCCAGCAGTTACTCGATGGGACTAGCGGGAGTCAATGAGCAGTTCTTC. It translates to CASSYSMGLAGVNEQFF.

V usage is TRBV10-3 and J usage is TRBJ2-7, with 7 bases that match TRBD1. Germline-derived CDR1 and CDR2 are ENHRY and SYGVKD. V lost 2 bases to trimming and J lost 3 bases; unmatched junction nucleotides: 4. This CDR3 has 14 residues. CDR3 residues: CAISETGTVYEQYF. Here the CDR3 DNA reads TGTGCCATCAGTGAGACTGGGACAGTCTACGAGCAGTACTTC.

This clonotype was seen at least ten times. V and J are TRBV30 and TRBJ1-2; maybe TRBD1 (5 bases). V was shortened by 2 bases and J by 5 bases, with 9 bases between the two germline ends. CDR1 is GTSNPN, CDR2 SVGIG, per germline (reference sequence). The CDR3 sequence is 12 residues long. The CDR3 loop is CAWSQGVYGYTF. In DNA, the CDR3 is TGTGCCTGGAGTCAAGGGGTTTATGGCTACACCTTC.

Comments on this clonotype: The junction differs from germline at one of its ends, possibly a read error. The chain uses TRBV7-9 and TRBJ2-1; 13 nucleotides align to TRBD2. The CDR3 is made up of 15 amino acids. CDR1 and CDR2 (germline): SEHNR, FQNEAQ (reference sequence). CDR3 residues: CVSSPGTSGMGEQFF. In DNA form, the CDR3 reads TGTGTCAGCAGCCCCGGGACTAGCGGGATGGGTGAGCAGTTCTTC.

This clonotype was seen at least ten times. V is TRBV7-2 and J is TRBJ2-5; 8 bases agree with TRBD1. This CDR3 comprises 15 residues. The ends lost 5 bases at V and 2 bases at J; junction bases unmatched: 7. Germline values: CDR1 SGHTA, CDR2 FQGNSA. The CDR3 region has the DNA TGTGCCAGCAGCCGCGGACAGGGCAGGCAAGAGACCCAGTACTTC. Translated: CASSRGQGRQETQYF.

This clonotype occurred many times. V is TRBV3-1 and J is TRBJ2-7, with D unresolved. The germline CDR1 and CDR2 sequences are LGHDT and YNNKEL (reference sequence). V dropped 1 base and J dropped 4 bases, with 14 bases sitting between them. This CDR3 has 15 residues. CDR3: CASSQAAGVGYEQYF. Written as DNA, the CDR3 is TGTGCCAGCAGCCAAGCAGCTGGAGTTGGGTACGAGCAGTACTTC.

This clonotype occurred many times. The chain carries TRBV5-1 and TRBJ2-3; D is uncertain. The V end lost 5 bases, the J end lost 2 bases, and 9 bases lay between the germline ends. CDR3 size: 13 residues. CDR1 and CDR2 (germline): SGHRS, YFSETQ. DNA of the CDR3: TGCGCCAGCAGTCAGGATAACACAGATACGCAGTATTTT. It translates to CASSQDNTDTQYF. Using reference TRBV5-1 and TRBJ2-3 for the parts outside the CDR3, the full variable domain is KAGVTQTPRYLIKTRGQQVTLSCSPISGHRSVSWYQQTPGQGLQFLFEYFSETQRNKGNFPGRFSGRQFSNSRSEMNVSTLELGDSALYLCASSQDNTDTQYFGPGTRLTVL.

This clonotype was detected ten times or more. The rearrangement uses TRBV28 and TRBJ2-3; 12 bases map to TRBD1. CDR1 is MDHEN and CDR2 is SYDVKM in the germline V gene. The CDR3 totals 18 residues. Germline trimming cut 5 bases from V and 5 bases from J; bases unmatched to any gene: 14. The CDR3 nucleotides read TGTGCCAGCAGTCTACCCGGGACAGGGGGCCGTGGAGAAGATACGCAGTATTTT. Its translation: CASSLPGTGGRGEDTQYF.

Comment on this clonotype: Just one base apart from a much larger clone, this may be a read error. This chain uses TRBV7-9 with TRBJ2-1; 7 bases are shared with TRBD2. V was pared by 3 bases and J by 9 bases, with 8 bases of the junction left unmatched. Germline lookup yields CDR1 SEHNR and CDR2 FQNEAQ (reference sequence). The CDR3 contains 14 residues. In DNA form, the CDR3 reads TGTGCCAGCAGCTTGAGCGGGACCTCGAGTGAGCAGTTCTTC. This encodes CASSLSGTSSEQFF.

The DNA for the CDR3 is TGTGCCAGCTCACCCACGGGATTCAGGGATGAAGCTTTCTTT. Translated, it gives CASSPTGFRDEAFF. The gene calls are TRBV18 and TRBJ1-1; D perhaps matches TRBD1 (5 bases). The ends were cut back, 3 bases at V and 7 bases at J, with 15 bases in the middle. CDR1 and CDR2 (germline): KGHSH, LQKENI. The CDR3 is made up of 14 amino acids.

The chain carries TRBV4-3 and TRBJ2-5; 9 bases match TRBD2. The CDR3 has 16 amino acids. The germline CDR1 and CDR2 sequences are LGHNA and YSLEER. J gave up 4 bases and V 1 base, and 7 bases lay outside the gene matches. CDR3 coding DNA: TGCGCCAGCAGCCAAGGGGGGGTAGCGGGAGTAGAGACCCAGTACTTC. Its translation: CASSQGGVAGVETQYF.

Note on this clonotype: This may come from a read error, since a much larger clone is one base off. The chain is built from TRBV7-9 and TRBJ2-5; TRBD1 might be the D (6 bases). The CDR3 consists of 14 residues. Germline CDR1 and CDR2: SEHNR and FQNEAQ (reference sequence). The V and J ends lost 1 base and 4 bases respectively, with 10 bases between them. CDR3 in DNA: TGTGCCAGCAGCTTAGACGTCAGGGGAGAGACCCAGTACTTC. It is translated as CASSLDVRGETQYF.

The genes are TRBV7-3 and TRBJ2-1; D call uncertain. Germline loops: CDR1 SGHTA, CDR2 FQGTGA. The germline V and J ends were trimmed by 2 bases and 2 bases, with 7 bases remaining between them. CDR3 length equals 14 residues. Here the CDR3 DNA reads TGTGCCAGCAGCTTATTACCCACCTACAATGAGCAGTTCTTC. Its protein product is CASSLLPTYNEQFF. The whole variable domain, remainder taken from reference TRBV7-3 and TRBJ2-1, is GAGVSQTPSNKVTEKGKYVELRCDPISGHTALYWYRQSLGQGPEFLIYFQGTGAADDSGLPNDRFFAVRPEGSVSTLKIQRTERGDSAVYLCASSLLPTYNEQFFGPGTRLTVL.

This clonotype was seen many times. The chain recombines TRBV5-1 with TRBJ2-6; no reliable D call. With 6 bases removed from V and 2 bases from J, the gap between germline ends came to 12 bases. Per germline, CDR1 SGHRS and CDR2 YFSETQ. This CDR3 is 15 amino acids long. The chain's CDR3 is CASTEVSAGANVLTF. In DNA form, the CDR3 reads TGCGCCAGCACCGAAGTATCGGCTGGGGCCAACGTCCTGACTTTC.

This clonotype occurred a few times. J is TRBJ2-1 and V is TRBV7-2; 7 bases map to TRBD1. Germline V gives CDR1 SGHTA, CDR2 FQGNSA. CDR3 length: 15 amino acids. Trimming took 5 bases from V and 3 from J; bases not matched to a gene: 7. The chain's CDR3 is CASSTRQGGYNEQFF. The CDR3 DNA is TGTGCCAGCAGCACCAGACAGGGTGGCTACAATGAGCAGTTCTTC.

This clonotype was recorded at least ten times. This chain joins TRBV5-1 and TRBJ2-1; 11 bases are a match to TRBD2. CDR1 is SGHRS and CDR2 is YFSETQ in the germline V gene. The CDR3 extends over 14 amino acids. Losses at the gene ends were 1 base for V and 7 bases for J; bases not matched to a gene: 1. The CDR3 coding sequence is TGCGCCAGCAGCTTGACTAGCGGGAGAAATGAGCAGTTCTTC. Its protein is CASSLTSGRNEQFF.

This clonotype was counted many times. The CDR3: CASSDGGGLRDEQYF. The DNA of the CDR3 is TGTGCCAGCAGCGATGGTGGGGGGTTGAGGGACGAGCAGTACTTC. The J gene is TRBJ2-7, the V gene TRBV9; tentative D call: TRBD2 (6 bases). The V end lost 3 bases, the J end lost 5 bases, and 18 bases lay between the germline ends. This CDR3 has 15 residues. Germline CDR1 and CDR2: SGDLS and YYNGEE.

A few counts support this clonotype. CDR3 residues: CASSLFPNTEAFF. CDR3 in DNA: TGTGCCAGCAGCTTGTTTCCGAACACTGAAGCTTTCTTT. The chain combines TRBV7-2 with TRBJ1-1; D is uncertain. This CDR3 contains 13 residues. V lost 3 bases to trimming and J lost 1 base, with 6 bases between them. Germline-derived CDR1 and CDR2 are SGHTA and FQGNSA.

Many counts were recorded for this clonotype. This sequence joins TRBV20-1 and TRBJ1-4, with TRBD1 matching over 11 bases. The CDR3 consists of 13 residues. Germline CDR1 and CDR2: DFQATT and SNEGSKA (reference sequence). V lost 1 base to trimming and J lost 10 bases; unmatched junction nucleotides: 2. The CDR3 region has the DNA TGCAGTGCTAGAGGGACAGGGGGCGGAAAACTGTTTTTT. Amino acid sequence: CSARGTGGGKLFF.

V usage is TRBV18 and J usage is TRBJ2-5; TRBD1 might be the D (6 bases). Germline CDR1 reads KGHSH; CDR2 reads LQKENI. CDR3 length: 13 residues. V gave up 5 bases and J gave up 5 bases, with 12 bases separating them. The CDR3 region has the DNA TGTGCCAGCTCATCGACAGGCCGGGAGACCCAGTACTTC. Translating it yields CASSSTGRETQYF.

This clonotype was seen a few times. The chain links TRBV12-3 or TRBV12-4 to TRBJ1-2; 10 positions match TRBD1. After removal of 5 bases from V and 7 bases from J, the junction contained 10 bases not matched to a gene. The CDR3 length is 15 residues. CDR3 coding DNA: TGTGCCAGCAGTCCCCAGGCGACAGGGGGCATTGGCTACACCTTC. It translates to CASSPQATGGIGYTF.

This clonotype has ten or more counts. CDR3 amino acids: CSARLSRDRDYGYTF. Here the CDR3 DNA reads TGCAGTGCTAGATTATCCCGGGACCGCGACTATGGCTACACCTTC. This chain joins TRBV20-1 and TRBJ1-2, with D tentatively TRBD1 (5 bases). The length of the CDR3 is 15 residues. V lost 2 bases, J lost 3 bases, and 16 bases lay in between. CDR1 DFQATT and CDR2 SNEGSKA come from the germline V gene (reference sequence).

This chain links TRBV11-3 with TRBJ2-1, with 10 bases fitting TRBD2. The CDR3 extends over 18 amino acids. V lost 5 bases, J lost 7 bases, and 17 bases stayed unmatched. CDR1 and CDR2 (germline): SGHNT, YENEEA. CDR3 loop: CASSTGLAVPLRGNEQFF. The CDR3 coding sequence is TGTGCCAGCAGCACCGGACTAGCGGTTCCACTCCGGGGTAATGAGCAGTTCTTC.

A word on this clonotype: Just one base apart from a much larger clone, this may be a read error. The CDR3 reads CAISVRLETEAFF. The DNA of the CDR3 is TGTGCCATCAGTGTAAGGCTCGAAACTGAAGCTTTCTTT. The gene calls are TRBV10-3 and TRBJ1-1; D not certain. The CDR3 contains 13 residues. Germline assignment: CDR1 ENHRY and CDR2 SYGVKD. V shed 4 bases and J shed 5 bases, with 11 bases lying between them.

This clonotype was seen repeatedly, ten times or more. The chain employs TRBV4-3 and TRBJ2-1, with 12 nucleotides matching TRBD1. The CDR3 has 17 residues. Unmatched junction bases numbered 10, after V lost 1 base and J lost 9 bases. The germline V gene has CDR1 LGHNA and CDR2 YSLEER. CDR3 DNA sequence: TGCGCCAGCAGCCAAGCATTACCGGGACAGGGGGCGCCTGAGCAGTTCTTC. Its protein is CASSQALPGQGAPEQFF.